The 7 T cell receptor beta chains below all came from one sample that was sequenced in a study of T cell changes during pregnancy in multiple sclerosis. Only in-frame clones appear in the TCRdb table, and some are missing; sequencing was by immunoSEQ multiplex PCR. The sample holds fewer than 150,000 clones, around 95% seen once. Sequencing was performed on peripheral blood, taken after pregnancy. All receptors come from a female donor with multiple sclerosis, enrolled in a pregnancy study.

The gene calls are TRBV5-1 and TRBJ2-4; 7 nucleotides align to TRBD1. The CDR3 spans 14 residues. Germline V gene data show CDR1 as SGHRS and CDR2 as YFSETQ. V trimming: 2 bases; J trimming: 5 bases; junction bases outside the gene matches: 4. The chain's CDR3 is CASSFPGQENIQYF. CDR3 nucleotide sequence: TGCGCCAGCAGCTTCCCCGGACAGGAAAACATTCAGTACTTC.

The CDR3 region is CATARGSGNTIYF. CDR3 DNA sequence: TGTGCCACCGCCCGGGGCTCTGGAAACACCATATATTTT. The chain couples TRBV19 to TRBJ1-3, with D uncertain. The CDR3 is 13 amino acids. V was cut by 10 bases and J by 0 bases, with 10 bases left in between. Germline V gives CDR1 LNHDA, CDR2 SQIVND (reference sequence).

The chain employs TRBV4-1 and TRBJ2-1; 11 bases agree with TRBD2. Per the germline V gene, CDR1 is MGHRA and CDR2 is YSYEKL. Germline trimming cut 2 bases from V and 7 bases from J; bases unmatched to any gene: 7. This CDR3 has 16 residues. CDR3 amino acids: CASSQFGLAGLNEQFF. In nucleotides, the CDR3 is TGCGCCAGCAGCCAATTTGGACTAGCGGGTCTTAATGAGCAGTTCTTC.

This chain connects TRBV7-8 to TRBJ1-2; 7 bases align to TRBD1. The CDR3 is 17 amino acids. The J segment lost 8 bases and the V segment lost 3 bases, leaving 18 bases of the junction unmatched. Germline V gene data show CDR1 as SGHVS and CDR2 as FQNEAQ. CDR3 residues: CASSLDYTGTVPLGYTF. CDR3 DNA: TGTGCCAGCAGCTTGGATTATACCGGGACAGTGCCCTTGGGCTACACCTTC.

Details on this clone: The same CDR3 is also encoded by other DNA sequences in this sample. The gene calls are TRBV5-1 and TRBJ1-2; 9 bases line up with TRBD1. CDR1 is SGHRS, CDR2 YFSETQ, per germline. This CDR3 has 14 amino acids. The V and J ends lost 0 bases and 5 bases, in that order; junction bases with no gene match: 2. In DNA form, the CDR3 reads TGCGCCAGCAGCTTGGACAGGGGGCCTTATGGCTACACCTTC. This codes for CASSLDRGPYGYTF.

The chain has TRBV7-2 and TRBJ2-2; TRBD2 matches 7 bases. CDR3 size: 16 residues. The germline V gene encodes CDR1 SGHTA and CDR2 FQGNSA. V was clipped by 2 bases and J by 4 bases; unmatched bases: 7. CDR3 nucleotide sequence: TGTGCCAGCAGCTTAAACCCAGCGGGAAGCACCGGGGAGCTGTTTTTT. It specifies CASSLNPAGSTGELFF.

This rearrangement joins TRBV15 to TRBJ1-1; D is unresolved. Germline CDR1 and CDR2: LNHNV and YYDKDF (reference sequence). The CDR3 has 16 amino acids. Trimming left V 1 base short and J 0 bases short, with 12 bases between. CDR3 sequence: CATSRVQTSMNTEAFF. The CDR3 DNA sequence: TGTGCCACCAGCAGAGTACAGACGAGCATGAACACTGAAGCTTTCTTT.